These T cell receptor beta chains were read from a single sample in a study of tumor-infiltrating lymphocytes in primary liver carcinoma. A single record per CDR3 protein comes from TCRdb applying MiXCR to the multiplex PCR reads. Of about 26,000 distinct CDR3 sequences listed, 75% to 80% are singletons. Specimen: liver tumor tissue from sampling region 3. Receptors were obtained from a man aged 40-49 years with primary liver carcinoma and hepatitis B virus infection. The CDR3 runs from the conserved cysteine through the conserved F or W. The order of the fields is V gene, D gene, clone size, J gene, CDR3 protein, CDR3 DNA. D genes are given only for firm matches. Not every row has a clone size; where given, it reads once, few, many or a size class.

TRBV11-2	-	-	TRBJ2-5	CTSSTPPEVWKDFQETQYF	TGTACCAGCAGCACGCCCCCGGAGGTCTGGAAGGACTTCCAAGAGACCCAGTACTTC
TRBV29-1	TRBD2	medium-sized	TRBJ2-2	CSVTLAANTGELFF	TGCAGCGTTACACTAGCGGCTAACACCGGGGAGCTGTTTTTT
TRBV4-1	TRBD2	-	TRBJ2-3	CASSQRLAGDTDTRYF	TGCGCCAGCAGCCAACGACTAGCGGGAGACACAGATACGCGGTATTTT
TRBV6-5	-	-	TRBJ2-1	CASSYGSNFNNEEFF	TGTGCCAGTAGTTACGGAAGCAACTTTAACAATGAGGAGTTCTTC
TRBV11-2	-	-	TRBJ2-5	CASSFASLALGKRETQYF	TGTGCCAGCAGCTTTGCGAGTCTAGCCCTGGGAAAAAGAGAGACCCAGTACTTC
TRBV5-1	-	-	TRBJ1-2	CASSSTNAISYTF	TGCGCCAGCAGCTCGACCAACGCTATCAGCTACACTTTC
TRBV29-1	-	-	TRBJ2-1	CSARPGGNEYFF	TGCAGCGCTCGCCCAGGGGGGAATGAGTACTTCTTC
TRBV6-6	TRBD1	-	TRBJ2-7	CVNSVLGQQYEQYF	TGTGTCAACAGTGTTCTGGGACAGCAATACGAGCAGTACTTC
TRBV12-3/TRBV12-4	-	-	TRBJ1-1	CASSTGAGTESFF	TGTGCCAGCAGTACGGGGGCAGGGACTGAATCTTTCTTT
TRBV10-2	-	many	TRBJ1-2	CASSESGRNYGYTF	TGCGCCAGCAGTGAGTCGGGCAGAAACTATGGCTACACCTTC
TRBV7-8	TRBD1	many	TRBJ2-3	CASSAGQGLTDTQYF	TGTGCCAGCAGCGCGGGACAGGGGCTCACAGATACGCAGTATTTT
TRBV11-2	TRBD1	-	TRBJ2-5	CASSLTAGGSGETQYF	TGTGCCAGCAGCTTAACAGCAGGGGGCTCGGGGGAGACCCAGTACTTC
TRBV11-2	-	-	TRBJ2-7	CANSWGVDKQYF	TGTGCCAACAGCTGGGGGGTAGACAAGCAGTACTTC
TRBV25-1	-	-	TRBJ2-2	CVSSDHGSDGDLLF	TGTGTCAGCAGTGATCACGGGAGTGACGGGGACCTGTTATTT
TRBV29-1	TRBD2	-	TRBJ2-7	CCVVLAGAFYERYF	TGCTGCGTTGTCTTAGCGGGAGCATTCTACGAGCGGTACTTC
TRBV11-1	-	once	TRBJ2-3	CASSERGGLTGTQYF	TGTGCCAGCAGCGAACGCGGGGGTTTGACAGGTACACAGTATTTT
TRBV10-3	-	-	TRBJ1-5	CTISEQGNQPQHF	TGTACTATCAGTGAACAGGGAAATCAGCCCCAGCATTTT
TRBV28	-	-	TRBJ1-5	CASSERYSNQPQHF	TGTGCCAGCAGCGAACGGTATAGCAATCAGCCCCAGCATTTT
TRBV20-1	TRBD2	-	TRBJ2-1	CSARSGTSGKWNEQFF	TGCAGTGCCCGATCCGGGACTAGCGGGAAATGGAATGAGCAGTTCTTC
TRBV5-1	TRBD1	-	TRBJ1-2	CASRLDRNHGYTF	TGCGCCAGTAGGTTGGACAGGAACCATGGCTACACCTTC
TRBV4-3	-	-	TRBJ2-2	CASSQNPVGNHRELFF	TGCGCCAGCAGCCAAAACCCAGTAGGAAACCACAGGGAGCTGTTTTTT
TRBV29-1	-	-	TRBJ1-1	CSVESIGNTEAFF	TGCAGCGTTGAATCCATCGGTAACACTGAAGCTTTCTTT
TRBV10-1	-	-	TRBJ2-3	CARSEFGLRTVTQYF	TGCGCCAGGAGTGAATTCGGACTACGCACAGTTACGCAGTATTTT
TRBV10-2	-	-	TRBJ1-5	CASSEQHDSNRLQHF	TGCGCCAGCAGTGAACAGCACGATAGCAATCGGCTCCAGCATTTT
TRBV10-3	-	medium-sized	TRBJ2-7	CAISEARTGEYEQYF	TGTGCCATCAGTGAGGCCCGTACAGGAGAGTACGAGCAGTACTTC
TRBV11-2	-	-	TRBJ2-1	CGSSLYRLVSEQFF	TGTGGCAGCAGCTTATACCGGCTGGTTAGTGAGCAATTCTTC
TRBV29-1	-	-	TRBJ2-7	CSVFRNSYEQYF	TGCAGCGTATTCAGGAACTCCTACGAGCAGTATTTC
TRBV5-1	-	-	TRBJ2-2	CASSWAQRPGELFF	TGCGCCAGCAGCTGGGCCCAGAGACCCGGGGAGCTGTTTTTT
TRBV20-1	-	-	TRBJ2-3	CSADRGRAADTQYF	TGCAGTGCTGACCGGGGCAGGGCTGCAGATACGCAGTATTTC
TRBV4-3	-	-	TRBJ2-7	CARSQDRETPYDQYF	TGCGCCAGGAGCCAAGATCGCGAGACTCCCTACGACCAGTACTTC
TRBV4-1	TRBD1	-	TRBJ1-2	CASNQRDRNYGYTF	TGCGCCAGCAACCAAAGGGACAGAAATTATGGCTACACCTTC
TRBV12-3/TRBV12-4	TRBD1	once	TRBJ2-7	CASSLGRGFVQGFDYEQYF	TGTGCCAGCAGTTTAGGCCGAGGGTTTGTACAGGGGTTTGATTACGAGCAGTACTTC
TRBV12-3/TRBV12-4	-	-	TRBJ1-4	CASCLHGERVNEKLFF	TGTGCCAGTTGTCTACATGGGGAACGCGTGAATGAAAAACTGTTTTTT
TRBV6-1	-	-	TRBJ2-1	CAISEMGGQNEQFF	TGTGCCATCAGTGAAATGGGGGGACAGAATGAGCAGTTCTTC
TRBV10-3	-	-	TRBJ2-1	CAIRGRYNEQLF	TGTGCCATCAGGGGCAGATACAATGAGCAGCTCTTC
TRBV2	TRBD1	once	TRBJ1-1	CASREFPGQGKNTEAFF	TGTGCCAGCAGAGAGTTTCCGGGACAGGGGAAAAACACTGAAGCTTTCTTT
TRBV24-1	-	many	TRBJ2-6	CATGGDAGANVLTF	TGTGCCACCGGCGGGGATGCCGGGGCCAACGTCCTGACTTTC
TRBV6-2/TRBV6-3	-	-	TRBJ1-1	CTSSYPVLNTEAFF	TGTACTAGCAGTTACCCAGTGTTGAACACTGAAGCTTTCTTT
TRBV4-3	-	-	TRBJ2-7	CASSQDRESPYGQYF	TGCGCCAGTAGCCAAGATCGGGAGAGTCCCTACGGGCAGTATTTC
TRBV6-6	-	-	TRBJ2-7	CASSYSNRLSSIHEQYF	TGTGCCAGCAGTTACTCGAATCGACTTTCCAGTATCCACGAGCAGTACTTC
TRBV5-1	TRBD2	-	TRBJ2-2	CASSWLPSGRALGELFF	TGTGCCAGCAGCTGGCTCCCTAGCGGGAGGGCCCTCGGGGAGCTGTTTTTT
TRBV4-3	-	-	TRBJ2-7	CASSQDLVRTPYDQYF	TGCGCCAGCAGCCAAGATTTGGTTAGGACACCCTACGATCAGTACTTC